This T cell receptor (beta chain) emerged from a study of PD-L1 blockade in urothelial cancer. Across the study: The median number of T cells present in blood samples was 141,255.

Germline loops: CDR1 SNHLY, CDR2 FYNNEI. CDR3 length equals 15 residues. The junction had 7 bases not matched to a gene; V was cut back by 6 bases and J by 5 bases. Sample time point: peripheral blood 6 weeks after treatment start. Patients' urothelial carcinoma was locally advanced or metastatic. Libraries were prepared by immunoSEQ multiplex PCR; TCRdb keeps only in-frame clonotypes and omits some of them. The sample shows about 120,000 clones, less than 95% of them seen only once. Source: PBMCs, taken around atezolizumab (anti-PD-L1) treatment. The genes are TRBV2 and TRBJ2-5; 12 bases line up with TRBD2. This receptor was taken from a man in his sixties with urothelial cancer. The CDR3 sequence: CASSPGLAGMETQYF. The CDR3 bases are TGTGCCAGCAGCCCCGGACTAGCGGGGATGGAGACCCAGTACTTC. Variable domain in full (rest from reference TRBV2 and TRBJ2-5): EPEVTQTPSHQVTQMGQEVILRCVPISNHLYFYWYRQILGQKVEFLVSFYNNEISEKSEIFDDQFSVERPDGSNFTLKIRSTKLEDSAMYFCASSPGLAGMETQYFGPGTRLLVL.